The 23 T cell receptor beta chains presented below share a single source sample, sequenced in a study of CD8 T cells in Susac syndrome. The RNA input was about 0.5 to 1 ug, and it was reverse transcribed with random hexamers. MiXCR, applied by TCRdb to the immunoSEQ multiplex PCR reads, yields one record per CDR3 protein. Of some 260,000 distinct CDR3 sequences listed, about 85% are singletons. The sequencing input was CD8+ T cells from PBMCs. These receptors all stem from a human donor with multiple sclerosis.

The V gene is TRBV27, the J gene TRBJ2-7; D may be TRBD2 (5 bases). Trimming took 10 bases from V and 3 from J, leaving 10 bases between them. Germline CDR1 and CDR2: MNHEY and SMNVEV (reference sequence). CDR3 length: 11 amino acids. The DNA of the CDR3 is TGTGCCACCGGAGGTCGCTACGAGCAGTACTTC. Protein product: CATGGRYEQYF.

In its sample, this clonotype was seen once. The genes are TRBV5-1 and TRBJ2-7; 10 nucleotides line up with TRBD1. This CDR3 region has 14 residues. J was trimmed by 6 bases and V by 4 bases; bases with no gene match: 7. Germline CDR1 reads SGHRS; CDR2 reads YFSETQ. The CDR3 DNA sequence: TGCGCCAGCAGCCCGGGACAGGGGTCGGTCGAGCAGTACTTC. Its protein product is CASSPGQGSVEQYF.

The chain is built from TRBV4-1 and TRBJ2-1, with no clear D. This CDR3 spans 14 amino acids. Germline V gives CDR1 MGHRA, CDR2 YSYEKL. V was trimmed by 4 bases and J by 10 bases, leaving 17 bases between them. The DNA of the CDR3 is TGCGCCAGCAGCCCGCGAGAGGCGGCAATCGAGCAGTTCTTC. The encoded protein is CASSPREAAIEQFF.

The rearrangement joins TRBV2 to TRBJ2-7, with D possibly being TRBD2 (6 bases). The CDR3 runs to 16 residues. The germline gives CDR1 SNHLY, CDR2 FYNNEI. Trimming cost V 3 bases and J 2 bases, with 17 bases left between them. As DNA, the CDR3 is TGTGCCAGCAGTGATCCCGATAGCGGCCTAGCCTACGAGCAGTACTTC. Amino acids: CASSDPDSGLAYEQYF.

In DNA form, the CDR3 reads TGTGCCAGCAGCTTAGAATTATATGGGGCGGTTTATAGCAATCAGCCCCAGCATTTT. Its protein product is CASSLELYGAVYSNQPQHF. The V call is TRBV7-8, the J call TRBJ1-5; TRBD1 might be the D (5 bases). CDR3 length: 19 residues. V shed 1 base and J shed 0 bases, with 19 bases lying between them. Germline V lookup: CDR1 SGHVS, CDR2 FQNEAQ.

The gene calls are TRBV28 and TRBJ2-7; 7 bases fit TRBD2. This CDR3 comprises 19 residues. CDR1 is MDHEN and CDR2 is SYDVKM in the germline V gene. V shed 6 bases, J shed 0 bases, and the junction held 20 bases outside the gene matches. The CDR3 sequence is CASRSYAYRDYLSSYEQYF. The CDR3 region has the DNA TGTGCCAGCAGGTCCTACGCTTACCGGGACTACCTTAGCTCCTACGAGCAGTACTTC.

The J gene is TRBJ2-3, the V gene TRBV21-1; the D segment call TRBD1 is taken from the table without a DNA check. TRBV21-1 is a pseudogene segment. This CDR3 spans 14 amino acids. In DNA, the CDR3 is TGTGCCAAACCGGGACCCACGAGGACAGATACGCAGTATTTT. Amino acids: CAKPGPTRTDTQYF.

The gene calls are TRBV11-2 and TRBJ1-1; tentative D call: TRBD1 (5 bases). The CDR3 runs to 11 residues. V shed 3 bases and J shed 10 bases, with 9 bases lying between them. CDR1 is SGHAT and CDR2 is FQNNGV in the germline V gene. This CDR3 reads CASSLGGGAFF. In DNA, the CDR3 is TGTGCCAGCAGCTTGGGGGGGGGAGCTTTCTTT.

The chain joins TRBV6-1 to TRBJ2-7; 9 nucleotides agree with TRBD1. In germline, CDR1 is MNHNS, CDR2 SASEGT. The CDR3 runs 14 residues. The V gene end was trimmed by 3 bases and the J gene end by 3 bases; junction bases not matched to a gene: 3. The CDR3 nucleotides are TGTGCCAGCAGTGAGGGGACAGGGATCTACGAGCAGTACTTC. Protein product: CASSEGTGIYEQYF.

V and J are TRBV20-1 and TRBJ2-5; D unresolved. Germline V gives CDR1 DFQATT, CDR2 SNEGSKA (reference sequence). V lost 1 base, J lost 3 bases, and 12 bases lay in between. This CDR3 contains 14 residues. The chain's CDR3 is CSARVEDAEETQYF. In DNA, the CDR3 is TGCAGTGCTAGAGTAGAGGACGCCGAAGAGACCCAGTACTTC.

The chain recombines TRBV10-3 with TRBJ2-1, with D maybe TRBD1 (6 bases). The V gene lost 3 bases and the J gene lost 3 bases, with 12 bases spanning the gap. Germline CDR1 and CDR2: ENHRY and SYGVKD. There are 15 residues in the CDR3. The CDR3 protein is CAISDPGHSYNEQFF. CDR3 in DNA: TGTGCCATCAGTGATCCGGGACACAGCTACAATGAGCAGTTCTTC.

This clonotype came up a few times. The chain joins TRBV28 to TRBJ2-5; no clear D. This CDR3 has 13 residues. Looked up from germline, CDR1 is MDHEN and CDR2 is SYDVKM. The V and J ends lost 1 base and 3 bases respectively, with 6 bases between them. The CDR3 coding sequence is TGTGCCAGCAGTTTATCAGTCGAAGAGACCCAGTACTTC. Translated, it gives CASSLSVEETQYF.

The gene calls are TRBV20-1 and TRBJ2-5, with 9 bases aligning to TRBD1. The CDR3 sequence is 14 residues long. Trimming removed 6 bases from V and 2 bases from J; junction bases left unmatched: 7. Looked up from germline, CDR1 is DFQATT and CDR2 is SNEGSKA (reference sequence). The CDR3 DNA reads TGCAGTGCCTCGGACAGGGGCAATCAAGAGACCCAGTACTTC. It specifies CSASDRGNQETQYF.

The V and J genes are TRBV10-3 and TRBJ1-2, with no clear D. The CDR3 is 16 residues long. The V gene lost 2 bases and the J gene lost 4 bases, with 17 bases spanning the gap. Germline V lookup: CDR1 ENHRY, CDR2 SYGVKD. The CDR3 is CAISEPIRVGAYGYTF. The CDR3 coding sequence is TGTGCCATCAGTGAGCCGATTCGGGTCGGAGCCTATGGCTACACCTTC.

The chain has TRBV27 and TRBJ1-1; D gene uncertain. V dropped 5 bases and J dropped 5 bases, with 15 bases sitting between them. CDR1 is MNHEY and CDR2 is SMNVEV in the germline V gene (reference sequence). The CDR3 loop spans 14 amino acids. The CDR3 sequence: CASSPSLELTEAFF. CDR3 nucleotide sequence: TGTGCCAGCAGTCCAAGCCTGGAACTTACTGAAGCTTTCTTT.

A single count supports this clonotype. V is TRBV28 and J is TRBJ1-4; D call uncertain. Trimming removed 0 bases from V and 0 bases from J, with 5 bases in between. The CDR3 is 15 residues long. Per germline, CDR1 MDHEN and CDR2 SYDVKM. As DNA, the CDR3 is TGTGCCAGCAGTTTATGGGCGGCAACTAATGAAAAACTGTTTTTT. Translating gives CASSLWAATNEKLFF.

The gene calls are TRBV4-1 and TRBJ2-5, with D perhaps being TRBD1 or TRBD2 (5 bases each). Trimming cost V 1 base and J 1 base, with 16 bases left between them. The CDR3 is made up of 17 amino acids. In germline, CDR1 is MGHRA, CDR2 YSYEKL. CDR3 nucleotide sequence: TGCGCCAGCAGCCAAGGTTTAACAGGCGGACTCCAAGAGACCCAGTACTTC. Encoded protein: CASSQGLTGGLQETQYF.

The chain has TRBV18 and TRBJ2-1, with D maybe TRBD1 (5 bases). Looked up from germline, CDR1 is KGHSH and CDR2 is LQKENI. The CDR3 extends over 13 amino acids. The V end lost 4 bases, the J end lost 6 bases, and 10 bases lay between the germline ends. The CDR3 is CASSRAGSNEQFF. CDR3 nucleotides: TGTGCCAGCTCACGAGCAGGGTCCAATGAGCAGTTCTTC.

The V gene is TRBV7-2, the J gene TRBJ1-1; the D gene is possibly TRBD1 (6 bases). CDR1 and CDR2 from the germline V gene are SGHTA and FQGNSA. The ends were cut back, 0 bases at V and 4 bases at J, with 9 bases in the middle. This CDR3 has 14 amino acids. The CDR3 protein is CASSLAWGLTEAFF. The CDR3 DNA is TGTGCCAGCAGCTTAGCGTGGGGGCTCACTGAAGCTTTCTTT. Based on the CDR3 plus reference TRBV7-2 and TRBJ1-1, the full variable domain is GAGVSQSPSNKVTEKGKDVELRCDPISGHTALYWYRQSLGQGLEFLIYFQGNSAPDKSGLPSDRFSAERTGGSVSTLTIQRTQQEDSAVYLCASSLAWGLTEAFFGQGTRLTVV.

V usage is TRBV7-2 and J usage is TRBJ2-1; 7 bases match TRBD2. The CDR3 totals 19 residues. Unmatched junction bases numbered 14, after V lost 2 bases and J lost 1 base. Germline CDR1 reads SGHTA; CDR2 reads FQGNSA. CDR3 DNA sequence: TGTGCCAGCAGCTTAACATCCTGGGGGGGGAGCGCGTCCTACAATGAGCAGTTCTTC. It codes for CASSLTSWGGSASYNEQFF. Supplemented by reference TRBV7-2 and TRBJ2-1, the full variable domain reads GAGVSQSPSNKVTEKGKDVELRCDPISGHTALYWYRQSLGQGLEFLIYFQGNSAPDKSGLPSDRFSAERTGGSVSTLTIQRTQQEDSAVYLCASSLTSWGGSASYNEQFFGPGTRLTVL.

This chain links TRBV6-1 with TRBJ1-4; D possibly corresponds to TRBD1 (5 bases). Germline V gives CDR1 MNHNS, CDR2 SASEGT. V was trimmed by 8 bases and J by 4 bases, leaving 11 bases between them. This CDR3 has 13 residues. The CDR3 DNA sequence: TGTGCCAGCGGGACCGACTATAATGAAAAACTGTTTTTT. This codes for CASGTDYNEKLFF.

The chain recombines TRBV19 with TRBJ2-7, with a weak D call TRBD2 (6 bases). V lost 5 bases and J lost 3, with 17 bases in between. This CDR3 spans 15 amino acids. The germline V gene has CDR1 LNHDA and CDR2 SQIVND (reference sequence). The CDR3 DNA reads as TGTGCCAGTAGTGGTCGGGCTAGCGAATACTACGAGCAGTACTTC. Translation: CASSGRASEYYEQYF. Variable domain in full (rest from reference TRBV19 and TRBJ2-7): DGGITQSPKYLFRKEGQNVTLSCEQNLNHDAMYWYRQDPGQGLRLIYYSQIVNDFQKGDIAEGYSVSREKKESFPLTVTSAQKNPTAFYLCASSGRASEYYEQYFGPGTRLTVT.

This clonotype came up once. The chain employs TRBV20-1 and TRBJ2-7; D is undetermined. Per the germline V gene, CDR1 is DFQATT and CDR2 is SNEGSKA (reference sequence). Trimming removed 5 bases at V and 2 bases at J, with 16 bases between. The CDR3 totals 14 residues. CDR3 nucleotides: TGCAGTGCTTACGACCCCGACGCGACCTACGAGCAGTACTTC. Protein product: CSAYDPDATYEQYF.